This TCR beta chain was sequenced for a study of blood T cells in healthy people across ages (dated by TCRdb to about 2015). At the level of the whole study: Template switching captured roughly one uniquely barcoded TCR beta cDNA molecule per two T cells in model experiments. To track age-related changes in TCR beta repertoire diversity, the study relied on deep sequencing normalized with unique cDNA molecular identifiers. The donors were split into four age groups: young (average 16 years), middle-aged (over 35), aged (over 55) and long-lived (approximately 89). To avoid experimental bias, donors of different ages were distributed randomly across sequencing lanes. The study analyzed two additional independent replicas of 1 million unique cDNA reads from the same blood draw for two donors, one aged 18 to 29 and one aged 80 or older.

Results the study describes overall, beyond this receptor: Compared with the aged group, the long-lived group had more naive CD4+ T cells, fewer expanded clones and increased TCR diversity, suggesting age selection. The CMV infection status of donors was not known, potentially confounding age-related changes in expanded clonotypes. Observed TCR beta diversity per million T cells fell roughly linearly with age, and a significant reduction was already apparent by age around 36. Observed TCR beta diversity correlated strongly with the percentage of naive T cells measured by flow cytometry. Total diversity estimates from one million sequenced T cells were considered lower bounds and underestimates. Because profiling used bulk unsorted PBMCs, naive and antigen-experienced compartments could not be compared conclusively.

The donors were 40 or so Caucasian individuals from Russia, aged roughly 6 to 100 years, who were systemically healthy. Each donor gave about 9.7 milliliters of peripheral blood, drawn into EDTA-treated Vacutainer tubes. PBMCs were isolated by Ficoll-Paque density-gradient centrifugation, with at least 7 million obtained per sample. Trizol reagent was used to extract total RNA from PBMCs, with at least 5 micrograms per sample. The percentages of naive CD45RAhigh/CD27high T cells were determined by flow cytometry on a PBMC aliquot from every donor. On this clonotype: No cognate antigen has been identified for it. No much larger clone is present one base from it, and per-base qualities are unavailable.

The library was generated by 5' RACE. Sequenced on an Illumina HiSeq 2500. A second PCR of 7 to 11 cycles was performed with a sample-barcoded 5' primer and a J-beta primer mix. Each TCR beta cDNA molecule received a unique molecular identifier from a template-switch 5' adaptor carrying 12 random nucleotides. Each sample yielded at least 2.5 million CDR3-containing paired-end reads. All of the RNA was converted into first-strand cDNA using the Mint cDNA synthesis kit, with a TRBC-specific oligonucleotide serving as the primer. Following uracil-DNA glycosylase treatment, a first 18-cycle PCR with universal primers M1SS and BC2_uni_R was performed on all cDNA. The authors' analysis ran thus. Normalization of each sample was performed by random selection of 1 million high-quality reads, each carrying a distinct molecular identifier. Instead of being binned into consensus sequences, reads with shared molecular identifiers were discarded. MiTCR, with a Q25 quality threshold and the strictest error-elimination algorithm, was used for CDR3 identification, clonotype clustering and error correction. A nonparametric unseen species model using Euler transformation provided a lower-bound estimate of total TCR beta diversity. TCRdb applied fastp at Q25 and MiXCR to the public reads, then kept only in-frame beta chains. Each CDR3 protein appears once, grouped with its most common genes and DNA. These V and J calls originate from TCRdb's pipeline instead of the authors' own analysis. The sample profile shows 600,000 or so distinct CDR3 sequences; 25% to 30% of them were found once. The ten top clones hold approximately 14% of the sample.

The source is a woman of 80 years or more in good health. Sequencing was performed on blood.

The bases are TGTGCCAGTAGTGTCCGGGACAGGGGAATTTACGAGCAGTACTTC. This yields the protein CASSVRDRGIYEQYF. This chain joins TRBV19 to TRBJ2-7, and 10 bases in between align with TRBD1. The V end gives up 5 bases and the J end 4 bases, leaving 8 bases in the junction not matched to a gene. The CDR3, from cysteine to phenylalanine, totals 15 residues. Only CDR3 DNA remains: 45 bases, in frame from the first base. CDR1 and CDR2 (LNHDA, SQIVND) derive from the germline V gene (reference sequence).